This T cell receptor beta chain was identified during a study of Ad26.COV2.S vaccination and SARS-CoV-2 variants. Background on the study: The study gave Ad26.COV2.S intramuscularly, once or twice 56 days apart.

Concerning this clone: Its antigen is currently unknown.

As for treatment: approximately 18 received Ad26.COV2.S at low or high dose, single or two shots; 5 received placebo; per-sample allocation not given. Sampling was done on day 63 after the first vaccine or placebo injection. Boston provided a donor who was an adult aged 18-55 years. Wuhan-strain spike was delivered by a replication-incompetent Ad26 vector. The CDR3 consists of 15 residues. The ends lost 3 bases at V and 4 bases at J; junction bases unmatched: 6. Germline CDR1 and CDR2: MDHEN and SYDVKM. Study results and caveats: Non-spike TCR breadth showed similarity between vaccine and placebo recipients.

The method was immunoSEQ multiplex PCR; TCRdb's version includes in-frame clones alone and lacks a portion of them. The repertoire holds about 680,000 clones, with 89% as singletons. The sequence derives from a person between 18 and 59 years old who received the Ad26.COV2.S COVID-19 vaccine or a placebo. Source: peripheral blood, taken in a trial of Ad26.COV2.S vaccine versus placebo. The chain links TRBV28 to TRBJ1-2; 9 bases map to TRBD1. DNA for the CDR3: TGTGCCAGCAGTTTGACGGGACAGGGCTTCTATGGCTACACCTTC. This encodes CASSLTGQGFYGYTF.